One and the same sample provided the 27 T cell receptor beta chains below, sequenced in a study of T cell changes during pregnancy in multiple sclerosis. Profiled with immunoSEQ multiplex PCR; TCRdb holds only in-frame clones, not every one. The table lists about 77,000 clones, 85% to 95% of them singletons. The input for sequencing was peripheral blood, taken after pregnancy. The origin of the receptors is a female donor in good health, enrolled as a control in a pregnancy study.

V and J are TRBV7-2 and TRBJ2-7; the D is unclear. Germline lookup yields CDR1 SGHTA and CDR2 FQGNSA. The V end lost 3 bases, the J end lost 3 bases, and 9 bases lay between the germline ends. The CDR3 consists of 13 residues. The CDR3 loop is CASSFLKNYEQYF. In DNA, the CDR3 is TGTGCCAGCAGCTTCCTAAAAAACTACGAGCAGTACTTC.

The J gene is TRBJ2-1, the V gene TRBV29-1; 8 nucleotides match TRBD2. The CDR3 has 15 amino acids. The V and J ends lost 7 bases and 0 bases, in that order; junction bases with no gene match: 8. Germline V gene lookup returns CDR1 SQVTM and CDR2 ANQGSEA. CDR3 DNA: TGCAGCGCTTGTAGCGGGGCGAGCTCCTACAATGAGCAGTTCTTC. Its protein is CSACSGASSYNEQFF.

This chain uses TRBV30 with TRBJ2-1, with D perhaps matching TRBD1 (6 bases). CDR1 and CDR2 from the germline V gene are GTSNPN and SVGIG (reference sequence). This CDR3 spans 13 amino acids. V was cut by 0 bases and J by 6 bases, with 9 bases left in between. DNA for the CDR3: TGTGCCTGGAGTGTGGTAGGGGGCAATGAGCAGTTCTTC. This codes for CAWSVVGGNEQFF.

The chain links TRBV2 to TRBJ2-2; 14 positions agree with TRBD2. The trim removed 3 bases at V and 6 bases at J, leaving 3 bases unmatched. Germline V lookup: CDR1 SNHLY, CDR2 FYNNEI. The CDR3 is 16 residues long. The CDR3 loop reads CASSETSGGAAGELFF. For the CDR3, the DNA is TGTGCCAGCAGTGAGACTAGCGGGGGGGCTGCCGGGGAGCTGTTTTTT.

The table lists this clone with many counts. This chain connects TRBV9 to TRBJ2-1, with 7 bases fitting TRBD2. Germline loops: CDR1 SGDLS, CDR2 YYNGEE. The CDR3 covers 15 residues. Unmatched junction bases numbered 4, after V lost 4 bases and J lost 0 bases. CDR3 sequence (DNA): TGTGCCAGCAGCCCCTCGGGGGGCTCCTACAATGAGCAGTTCTTC. This translates into CASSPSGGSYNEQFF.

The rearrangement joins TRBV5-6 to TRBJ2-1; TRBD2 matches at 13 bases. The CDR3 is 18 residues long. With 4 bases clipped from V and 5 bases from J, the junction kept 12 bases outside the gene matches. Germline CDR1 and CDR2: SGHDT and YYEEEE. The CDR3 sequence is CASSPRTSGRQSHNEQFF. The DNA of the CDR3 is TGTGCCAGCAGCCCCCGGACTAGCGGGAGACAATCCCACAATGAGCAGTTCTTC. The full variable domain, its missing parts supplied by reference TRBV5-6 and TRBJ2-1, is DAGVTQSPTHLIKTRGQQVTLRCSPKSGHDTVSWYQQALGQGPQFIFQYYEEEERQRGNFPDRFSGHQFPNYSSELNVNALLLGDSALYLCASSPRTSGRQSHNEQFFGPGTRLTVL.

This chain links TRBV5-6 with TRBJ1-1, with 7 bases identical to TRBD1. CDR3 size: 14 residues. Germline CDR1 reads SGHDT; CDR2 reads YYEEEE. Germline trimming cut 2 bases from V and 6 bases from J; bases unmatched to any gene: 7. The CDR3 region is CASSFRTGVSEAFF. DNA for the CDR3: TGTGCCAGCAGCTTCCGGACAGGAGTTTCTGAAGCTTTCTTT.

The genes are TRBV9 and TRBJ2-2; 7 nucleotides align to TRBD1. Unmatched junction bases numbered 6, after V lost 6 bases and J lost 4 bases. The CDR3 is 14 amino acids. CDR1 SGDLS and CDR2 YYNGEE come from the germline V gene. In DNA form, the CDR3 reads TGTGCCAGCAACCGACAGGGTCCCACCGGGGAGCTGTTTTTT. As protein: CASNRQGPTGELFF.

The chain employs TRBV28 and TRBJ1-2; D is ambiguous. V dropped 3 bases and J dropped 4 bases, with 9 bases sitting between them. Germline-derived CDR1 and CDR2 are MDHEN and SYDVKM. The CDR3 runs to 13 residues. The CDR3 loop reads CASSFGVVYGYTF. The CDR3 coding sequence is TGTGCCAGCAGTTTTGGAGTGGTCTATGGCTACACCTTC.

V usage is TRBV29-1 and J usage is TRBJ1-1, with TRBD1 identical over 8 bases. There are 13 residues in the CDR3. Looked up from germline, CDR1 is SQVTM and CDR2 is ANQGSEA. The ends lost 7 bases at V and 4 bases at J; junction bases unmatched: 8. CDR3 DNA: TGCAGCGGATCCCAACAGGGGGGCACTGAAGCTTTCTTT. Translating it yields CSGSQQGGTEAFF.

The rearrangement joins TRBV10-3 to TRBJ2-7, with 9 positions matching TRBD1. The V segment lost 2 bases and the J segment 7 bases; nucleotides outside the gene matches: 6. Germline lookup yields CDR1 ENHRY and CDR2 SYGVKD. There are 14 residues in the CDR3. The CDR3 spells CAISEAGGTGEQYF. The CDR3 DNA is TGTGCCATCAGTGAGGCCGGGGGGACAGGGGAGCAGTACTTC.

The rearrangement links TRBV18 to TRBJ2-2; D might be TRBD2 (6 bases). Per the germline V gene, CDR1 is KGHSH and CDR2 is LQKENI. The CDR3 is 16 amino acids. V lost 0 bases to trimming and J lost 2 bases, with 10 bases between them. The CDR3 DNA reads as TGTGCCAGCTCACCACCGATGGGGGGAAACACCGGGGAGCTGTTTTTT. Residues: CASSPPMGGNTGELFF.

The chain uses TRBV29-1 and TRBJ1-2; the match to TRBD1 covers 8 bases. CDR1 is SQVTM and CDR2 is ANQGSEA in the germline V gene. J gave up 0 bases and V 8 bases, and 8 bases lay outside the gene matches. This CDR3 spans 14 amino acids. The CDR3 DNA is TGCAGCTCAGGGGGCCCTCCCCCTAACTATGGCTACACCTTC. This sequence encodes CSSGGPPPNYGYTF.

The chain combines TRBV23-1 with TRBJ2-3; 7 bases match TRBD2. TRBV23-1 is noted as an ORF with a role that remains uncertain. The CDR3 has 17 amino acids. The V gene end was trimmed by 6 bases and the J gene end by 3 bases; junction bases not matched to a gene: 15. CDR3 residues: CASSYPLRREITDTQYF. The CDR3 DNA is TGCGCCAGCAGCTACCCCTTACGGCGGGAGATTACAGATACGCAGTATTTT.

The chain uses TRBV30 and TRBJ2-7; 10 nucleotides match TRBD1. The ends lost 4 bases at V and 5 bases at J; junction bases unmatched: 8. Germline V gene data show CDR1 as GTSNPN and CDR2 as SVGIG (reference sequence). The CDR3 is 14 amino acids. CDR3 in amino acids: CAWKAGDRGHEQYF. CDR3 nucleotide sequence: TGTGCCTGGAAAGCGGGGGACAGGGGTCACGAGCAGTACTTC.

The genes are TRBV7-9 and TRBJ2-1, with TRBD1 identical over 9 bases. The V gene end was trimmed by 5 bases and the J gene end by 3 bases; junction bases not matched to a gene: 5. Per the germline V gene, CDR1 is SEHNR and CDR2 is FQNEAQ (reference sequence). The CDR3 loop spans 15 amino acids. The CDR3 region has the DNA TGTGCCAGCAGCCCCGGGACAGGGTTCTACAATGAGCAGTTCTTC. Its protein product is CASSPGTGFYNEQFF.

The V call is TRBV18, the J call TRBJ1-3; tentative D call: TRBD1 (5 bases). The CDR3 consists of 16 residues. Germline values: CDR1 KGHSH, CDR2 LQKENI. With 3 bases removed from V and 3 bases from J, the gap between germline ends came to 15 bases. CDR3 in DNA: TGTGCCAGCTCACCCTTCGACAGCCAGCGTGGAAACACCATATATTTT. Its protein is CASSPFDSQRGNTIYF. Full variable domain (outside the CDR3, taken from reference TRBV18 and TRBJ1-3): NAGVMQNPRHLVRRRGQEARLRCSPMKGHSHVYWYRQLPEEGLKFMVYLQKENIIDESGMPKERFSAEFPKEGPSILRIQQVVRGDSAAYFCASSPFDSQRGNTIYFGEGSWLTVV.

In its sample, this clone was seen once. For the CDR3, the DNA is TGTGCCAGCAGCTTAGCCAGGGGGCTCGGAACTGAAGCTTTCTTT. Protein sequence: CASSLARGLGTEAFF. V gene TRBV7-9 combines with J gene TRBJ1-1; 8 positions agree with TRBD1. Germline V gives CDR1 SEHNR, CDR2 FQNEAQ (reference sequence). This CDR3 spans 15 amino acids. V shed 0 bases, J shed 5 bases, and the junction held 5 bases outside the gene matches.

The chain recombines TRBV5-1 with TRBJ2-7; possible D gene TRBD1, 5 bases. V was cut by 6 bases and J by 4 bases, with 17 bases left in between. This CDR3 spans 14 amino acids. CDR1 is SGHRS and CDR2 is YFSETQ in the germline V gene. CDR3 amino acids: CASTPSRAQYEQYF. The DNA for the CDR3 is TGCGCCAGCACCCCATCCAGGGCCCAGTACGAGCAGTACTTC.

The V call is TRBV30, the J call TRBJ1-5, with D possibly matching TRBD1 (6 bases). Germline loops: CDR1 GTSNPN, CDR2 SVGIG (reference sequence). The CDR3 length is 12 residues. V lost 2 bases to trimming and J lost 14 bases, with 16 bases between them. In DNA form, the CDR3 reads TGTGCCTGGAGTACTGGGGGCTTAACGGAGCATTTT. This encodes CAWSTGGLTEHF.

The chain uses TRBV6-6 and TRBJ1-3, with a tentative D call TRBD1 (5 bases). The germline V and J ends were trimmed by 8 bases and 0 bases, with 17 bases remaining between them. CDR1 MNHNY and CDR2 SVGAGI come from the germline V gene (reference sequence). The CDR3 is made up of 16 amino acids. The CDR3 sequence: CASGGNSFSSGNTIYF. The CDR3 DNA is TGTGCCAGCGGGGGGAACTCCTTCAGCTCTGGAAACACCATATATTTT.

The V gene is TRBV19, the J gene TRBJ2-6, with a weak D call TRBD1 (5 bases). The V gene lost 2 bases and the J gene lost 0 bases, with 29 bases spanning the gap. This CDR3 region has 23 residues. CDR1 is LNHDA and CDR2 is SQIVND in the germline V gene (reference sequence). The CDR3 spells CASSIRLGAGKLRVSSGANVLTF. The CDR3 nucleotides read TGTGCCAGTAGTATACGGTTAGGGGCAGGGAAATTAAGGGTTAGCTCTGGGGCCAACGTCCTGACTTTC.

V and J are TRBV6-5 and TRBJ2-7; D is possibly TRBD1 (5 bases). Looked up from germline, CDR1 is MNHEY and CDR2 is SVGAGI. Trimming removed 8 bases at V and 2 bases at J, with 13 bases between. This CDR3 spans 13 amino acids. In DNA form, the CDR3 reads TGTGCCAGCGCAGGGTTGGAACCCTACGAGCAGTACTTC. It is translated as CASAGLEPYEQYF.

On this clone itself: Other DNA sequences within the sample encode an identical CDR3. The rearrangement joins TRBV28 to TRBJ2-7, with D tentatively TRBD2 (6 bases). CDR1 and CDR2 from the germline V gene are MDHEN and SYDVKM. Trimming pared 4 bases from V and 4 bases from J, leaving 11 bases between. CDR3 length: 13 residues. The chain's CDR3 is CASSSGLTYEQYF. CDR3 coding DNA: TGTGCCAGCAGTTCGGGACTGACGTACGAGCAGTACTTC.

V and J are TRBV7-9 and TRBJ2-1, with D possibly being TRBD1 (6 bases). The CDR3 is made up of 15 amino acids. The germline CDR1 and CDR2 sequences are SEHNR and FQNEAQ (reference sequence). V was cut by 5 bases and J by 2 bases, with 13 bases left in between. The CDR3: CASSKPGTTYNEQFF. CDR3 nucleotides: TGTGCCAGCAGCAAACCCGGGACAACCTACAATGAGCAGTTCTTC.

The chain links TRBV18 to TRBJ1-1; D possibly corresponds to TRBD1 (6 bases). Trimming pared 3 bases from V and 1 base from J, leaving 15 bases between. CDR1 and CDR2 (germline): KGHSH, LQKENI. The CDR3 is 16 residues long. This chain's CDR3 is CASSPPSGTQNTEAFF. The CDR3 DNA reads as TGTGCCAGCTCACCTCCATCCGGGACACAGAACACTGAAGCTTTCTTT.

The chain recombines TRBV7-2 with TRBJ2-1, with 8 bases aligning to TRBD1. The length of the CDR3 is 15 residues. The V gene end was trimmed by 4 bases and the J gene end by 2 bases; junction bases not matched to a gene: 4. The germline V gene has CDR1 SGHTA and CDR2 FQGNSA. The chain's CDR3 is CASSYDRGTYNEQFF. The CDR3 region has the DNA TGTGCCAGCAGCTACGACAGGGGCACCTACAATGAGCAGTTCTTC.